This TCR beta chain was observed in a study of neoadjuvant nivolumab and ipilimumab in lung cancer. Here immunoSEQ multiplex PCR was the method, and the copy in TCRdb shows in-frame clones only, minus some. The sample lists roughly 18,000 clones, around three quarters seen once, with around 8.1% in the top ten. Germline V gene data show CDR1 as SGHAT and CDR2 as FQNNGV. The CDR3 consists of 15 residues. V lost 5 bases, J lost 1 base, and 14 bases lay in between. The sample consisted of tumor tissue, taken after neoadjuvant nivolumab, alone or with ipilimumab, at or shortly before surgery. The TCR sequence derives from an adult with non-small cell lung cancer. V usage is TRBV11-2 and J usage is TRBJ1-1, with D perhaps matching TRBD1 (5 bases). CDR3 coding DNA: TGTGCCAGCAGCCCCGACAGCTCCCGGAACACTGAAGCTTTCTTT. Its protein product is CASSPDSSRNTEAFF.